Listed below are T cell receptor beta chains from one sample, sequenced in a study of T-cell memory formation after mild COVID-19. MiXCR was run by TCRdb on the 5' RACE reads, yielding one entry per CDR3 protein. The table shows approximately 570,000 distinct CDR3 sequences, with more than 15% occurring only once. Source material: PBMCs or a T cell subset sorted from them (not recorded which). These receptors were collected from an adult woman who had mild COVID-19 (a few samples of this study predate the infection). Cell type and time point are not known. CDR3s include the opening cysteine and the closing phenylalanine or tryptophan. D genes are given only for firm matches. Part of the rows lack a size; the others show once, few, many or a class for expanded clones.

v_gene	j_gene	abundance	d_gene	CDR3nt	CDR3aa
TRBV12-3/TRBV12-4	TRBJ2-7	NA	NA	TGTGCCAGCAACTTCGCCGGGAGCTCCTACGAGCAGTACTTC	CASNFAGSSYEQYF
TRBV29-1	TRBJ2-1	NA	TRBD1	TGCAGCGACGGGTGGCAGGGGGCCTTC	CSDGWQGAF
TRBV13	TRBJ2-3	few	TRBD2	TGTGCCAGCAGCTCTACAGTTGGGACTAGCGGGAGTTCTACAGATACGCAGTATTTT	CASSSTVGTSGSSTDTQYF
TRBV6-2/TRBV6-3	TRBJ2-1	few	NA	TGTGCCAGCAGTTCGCGGCGGTACAATGAGCAGTTCTTC	CASSSRRYNEQFF
TRBV21-1	TRBJ1-5	NA	NA	TGTGCCAGCACCGGACAGGGCACGGGGCAGCCCCAGCATTTT	CASTGQGTGQPQHF
TRBV19	TRBJ1-5	NA	NA	TGTGCCAGCCTACAGGGAATGGGTCAGCCCCAGCATTTT	CASLQGMGQPQHF
TRBV10-3	TRBJ2-1	NA	NA	TGTGCCATCAGTGTGGACACCTTCAATGAGCAGTTCTTC	CAISVDTFNEQFF
TRBV7-8	TRBJ1-2	NA	NA	TGTGCCAGCAGCTTAGAGGGTGGTTCGGCCTATGGCTACACCTTC	CASSLEGGSAYGYTF
TRBV18	TRBJ2-7	NA	TRBD2	TGTGCCAGCACAAAGCGGGGTAGCTCCTACGAGCAGTACTTC	CASTKRGSSYEQYF
TRBV7-9	TRBJ1-1	NA	NA	TGTGCCAGCAGCTTAGTTCGCACCGGGACTAACACTGAAGCTTTCTTT	CASSLVRTGTNTEAFF
TRBV4-2	TRBJ2-1	few	TRBD2	TGTGCCAGCAGCCAAGATATGACTAGCGGAACATACAATGAGCAGTTCTTC	CASSQDMTSGTYNEQFF
TRBV11-2	TRBJ2-7	NA	TRBD1	TGTGCCAGCAGCTTACCCTCCTTACCTGGGACAGGGTCCTACGAGCAGTACTTC	CASSLPSLPGTGSYEQYF
TRBV24-1	TRBJ2-1	few	TRBD1	TGTGCCACCAGTGAGAGGGACAGGCCCTGGGGTGAGCAGTTCTTC	CATSERDRPWGEQFF
TRBV5-1	TRBJ2-5	NA	TRBD1	TGCGCCAGCAGCTCGGACGGGACAGAAGAAGAGACCCAGTACTTC	CASSSDGTEEETQYF
TRBV10-3	TRBJ2-5	NA	TRBD1	TGTGCCATCAGTTCGACAGGGAAAGAGACCCAGTACTTC	CAISSTGKETQYF
TRBV7-9	TRBJ2-1	few	NA	TGTGCCAGCAGCTCCGAGCCGGGACCCTGGACCAATGAGCAGTTCTTC	CASSSEPGPWTNEQFF
TRBV14	TRBJ2-3	few	NA	TGTGCCAGCAGCCAAGTGCTGACAGATACGCAGTATTTT	CASSQVLTDTQYF
TRBV6-2/TRBV6-3	TRBJ1-1	few	NA	TGTGCCAGCGGGAGACAGAGCATGAACACTGAAGCTTTCTTT	CASGRQSMNTEAFF
TRBV24-1	TRBJ1-2	few	NA	TGTGCCACCCCCCTGGGCTACACCTTC	CATPLGYTF
TRBV14	TRBJ1-2	few	NA	TGTGCCAGCAGCCAAGTTGGACCCGTCCATGGCTACACCTTC	CASSQVGPVHGYTF
TRBV7-2	TRBJ1-2	once	NA	TGTGCCAGCATACCGGACACGAACTATGGCTACACCTTC	CASIPDTNYGYTF
TRBV9	TRBJ2-3	NA	NA	TGTGCCAGCAGCGTACCGTCGGCTAGCACAGATACGCAGTATTTT	CASSVPSASTDTQYF
TRBV5-1	TRBJ1-1	NA	NA	TGCGCCAGCAGCTTGGTTCCAGGCGAGGCTTTCTTT	CASSLVPGEAFF
TRBV6-5	TRBJ1-2	NA	NA	TGTGCCAGCACTCGTGACAGCACCTATGGCTACACCTTC	CASTRDSTYGYTF
TRBV7-9	TRBJ2-1	NA	NA	TGTGCCAGCAGCTTCCCAGGTTACGATGAGCAGTTCTTC	CASSFPGYDEQFF
TRBV7-2	TRBJ1-1	NA	NA	TGTGCCAGCAGCTCACTAGGCGGTGAAGCTTTCTTT	CASSSLGGEAFF
TRBV5-1	TRBJ2-1	few	NA	TGCGCCAGCAGCTCCCGCGGCAGGGACCGAAGCAATGAGCAGTTCTTC	CASSSRGRDRSNEQFF
TRBV5-4	TRBJ2-7	NA	NA	TGTGCCAGCAGCTTGGGGGGGGCTAGCGGCCTCTACGAGCAGTACTTC	CASSLGGASGLYEQYF
TRBV5-5	TRBJ1-2	few	NA	TGTGCCAGCAGTCCCCTGGGGGGAGGAGTAAACTATGGCTACACCTTC	CASSPLGGGVNYGYTF
TRBV12-3/TRBV12-4	TRBJ1-5	few	TRBD1	TGTGCCAGCGGCAAGGGGACAGGGGCCTCCGGGGCCCAGCATTTT	CASGKGTGASGAQHF
TRBV30	TRBJ2-3	NA	TRBD1	TGTGCCTGGAGTGTACCGGACAGGGACCTCCGTACGCAGTATTTT	CAWSVPDRDLRTQYF
TRBV5-1	TRBJ1-5	few	TRBD1	TGCGCCAGCAGCCCCGGGACAGGGCAGAACAAGCCCCAGCATTTT	CASSPGTGQNKPQHF
TRBV6-2/TRBV6-3	TRBJ2-2	NA	TRBD1	TGTGCCAGCAGCACGACAGGGGGCTTGACCGGGGAGCTGTTTTTT	CASSTTGGLTGELFF
TRBV25-1	TRBJ1-2	NA	NA	TGTGCCAGCAGTGACCCGGGGGACCGAGGGGGGGCAAGTGGCTACACCTTC	CASSDPGDRGGASGYTF
TRBV13	TRBJ1-1	NA	NA	TGTGCCAGCAGCTTAGAAGGGGGGGACACTGAAGCTTTCTTT	CASSLEGGDTEAFF
TRBV7-9	TRBJ2-7	few	NA	TGTGCCAGCAGCTTAGCCGGCAGTACCTCCCACGAGCAGTACTTC	CASSLAGSTSHEQYF
TRBV5-1	TRBJ1-1	NA	TRBD1	TGCGCCAGCAGCTTACAGGGGCAAGAAGCTTTCTTT	CASSLQGQEAFF
TRBV20-1	TRBJ2-2	few	NA	TGCAGTGCTAGAAGCCCCGTCGGGACCGGGGAGCTGTTTTTT	CSARSPVGTGELFF
TRBV20-1	TRBJ1-5	NA	NA	TGCAGTGCCCAGAGGGATAGCAATCAGCCCCAGCATTTT	CSAQRDSNQPQHF
TRBV7-8	TRBJ1-1	few	NA	TGTGCCAGCAGCTTAGCGCCAGGGGAAGGAGCTTTCTTT	CASSLAPGEGAFF